The T cell receptor beta chain under discussion was sequenced for a study of blood T cell repertoires in COVID-19. Under the authors' procedure: Amplified reference gene primers provided the basis for estimating nucleated cell counts. TCRdb keeps only in-frame clones here, not all; method: immunoSEQ multiplex PCR. The V and J calls and the clone size are those of that table, but D and trimming were determined from the DNA. The sample shows around 150,000 clones, around four fifths of them seen only once. V was trimmed by 4 bases and J by 7 bases, leaving 10 bases between them. This CDR3 region has 12 residues.

The sequencing sample was made of peripheral blood. The V call is TRBV12-3 or TRBV12-4, the J call TRBJ1-1; D unresolved. This TCR was sampled from a man aged 65 to 85 with acute or convalescent COVID-19. This chain's CDR3 is CASSSLGSEAFF. The CDR3 DNA reads TGTGCCAGCAGTTCCCTAGGGAGTGAAGCTTTCTTT.